This T cell receptor (beta chain) was identified in a study of cytomegalovirus exposure and HLA in healthy donors. Notes on the study in general: A later analysis reportedly found that, within productive TCRs, an Asian-associated ancestry cluster had fewer N-insertions than the mean observed across the approximately 600 donors. A further, later analysis showed that HLA-associated TCR beta chains (compared with equally common others) were more clonally expanded.

Note on this clone: The target antigen is unknown. The sample contains more than one DNA sequence encoding this CDR3.

Primers for the PCR totalled 60 Vbeta and 13 Jbeta. In the authors' methods: A later analysis counted around 74 million unique TCR beta chains, about 11 million shared. The protocol was immunoSEQ multiplex PCR, while the TCRdb copy is restricted to in-frame clones and leaves out a portion. Clone size and the V and J calls come from that table; the DNA yielded D and trimming. The table records some 140,000 clones, 65% to 80% of them present only once. V was cut by 0 bases and J by 1 base, with 12 bases left in between. The CDR3 is made up of 16 amino acids. The germline V gene encodes CDR1 SGHRS and CDR2 YFSETQ.

This chain links TRBV5-1 with TRBJ2-3, with D tentatively TRBD2 (6 bases). The TCR sequence derives from a male donor in good health and CMV-seropositive. Sequenced input: PBMCs. CDR3 nucleotides: TGCGCCAGCAGCTTGGTCGGCGGGGCCGGCACAGATACGCAGTATTTT. Protein sequence: CASSLVGGAGTDTQYF.